Shown below are 16 T cell receptor beta chains from a single sample sequenced in a study of tumor and adjacent non-tumor tissue in lung cancer. No cell sorting was done before RNA was extracted from the tissue. This non-tumor lung sample came from over 3 cm beyond the tumor edge. A modified ARM-PCR protocol with three rounds of nested PCR amplified TCRbeta. TCRdb called the multiplex PCR reads again in MiXCR, with one record for every CDR3 protein. The sample includes about 77,000 distinct CDR3 sequences, just over 75% of them seen just once. The sequenced sample consisted of distant non-tumor lung tissue. Receptor source: a man between 65 and 79 years old with non-small cell lung cancer.

Comment on this clonotype: The CDR3 does not close with the conserved phenylalanine or tryptophan, likely indicating a read error. This chain links TRBV2 with TRBJ1-6, with 7 bases that match TRBD1. This CDR3 is built from 14 residues. CDR1 is SNHLY and CDR2 is FYNNEI in the germline V gene. CDR3 nucleotides: TGTGCCAGCAACCTGGGGGGACAGAATTCACCACTCCACTTA. This gives the protein CASNLGGQNSPLHL.

About this clonotype: An end of the junction differs from the germline gene, which may be a read error. The chain couples TRBV5-6 to TRBJ2-4; a possible D gene is TRBD2 (6 bases). The CDR3 covers 17 residues. Germline V CDR1 and CDR2: SGHDT, YYEEEE. Here the CDR3 reads CASCATGRRVVGNTQYF. The CDR3 DNA follows: TGTGCCAGCTGCGCTACCGGGAGAAGGGTCGTTGGAAACACTCAGTACTTC.

This chain connects TRBV6-5 to TRBJ2-2; either TRBD1 or TRBD2 may supply D (5 bases each). The V gene's germline CDR1 is MNHEY and CDR2 SVGAGI. V was trimmed by 6 bases and J by 11 bases, leaving 16 bases between them. The CDR3 has 13 residues. The CDR3 loop is CASRSMGTRELFF. The CDR3 nucleotides are TGTGCCAGCAGATCCATGGGGACCCGAGAGCTGTTTTTT.

Comments on this clonotype: An end of the junction differs from the germline gene, which may be a read error. The chain carries TRBV12-3 or TRBV12-4 and TRBJ2-7, with D perhaps matching TRBD2 (6 bases). The CDR3 length is 14 residues. In DNA form, the CDR3 reads TGTGTCAGCGGTTGGGACTCTTCCCTAGACGAGCAGTACTTC. Amino acid sequence: CVSGWDSSLDEQYF.

V and J are TRBV6-2 or TRBV6-3 and TRBJ1-5, with TRBD1 as a possible D gene (6 bases). Germline CDR1 and CDR2: MNHEY and SVGEGT. This CDR3 has 14 amino acids. The CDR3 region is CANGRAGAGQPQHF. The CDR3 nucleotides read TGTGCTAACGGCAGGGCGGGGGCGGGGCAGCCCCAGCATTTT.

V is TRBV5-4 and J is TRBJ2-3, with a possible D match to TRBD1 (6 bases). The CDR3 contains 15 residues. V shed 4 bases and J shed 7 bases, with 19 bases lying between them. Germline CDR1 is SGHNT and CDR2 is YYREEE (reference sequence). The CDR3: CASSNPGARGNTQYF. CDR3 sequence (DNA): TGTGCCAGCAGCAACCCAGGGGCAAGGGGGAATACGCAGTATTTT.

Worth noting for this clonotype: Without the conserved terminal phenylalanine or tryptophan, this CDR3 likely stems from a read error. The chain is built from TRBV10-3 and TRBJ1-4; weak D call: TRBD1 (5 bases). The V gene lost 7 bases and the J gene lost 0 bases, with 9 bases spanning the gap. Germline values: CDR1 ENHRY, CDR2 SYGVKD. This CDR3 has 14 residues. CDR3 DNA sequence: TGTGCCATCAACGACAGTACAACTAATGAAAAACTGTTTCTT. It translates to CAINDSTTNEKLFL.

This clonotype was counted many times. This chain uses TRBV7-9 with TRBJ1-2; D perhaps matches TRBD1 (5 bases). Germline V CDR1 and CDR2: SEHNR, FQNEAQ (reference sequence). This CDR3 region has 12 residues. The V end was cut by 10 bases, the J end by 8 bases, with 17 bases between. CDR3 DNA: TGTGCCACCGAGCCAGGGTCCTCGGGCTACACCTTC. Translating gives CATEPGSSGYTF.

Points on this clonotype: In this CDR3 the conserved last residue, phenylalanine or tryptophan, is missing, so a read error is likely. The chain recombines TRBV6-6 with TRBJ1-6; 8 bases map to TRBD1. The CDR3 covers 17 residues. The V gene's germline CDR1 is MNHNY and CDR2 SVGAGI (reference sequence). V gave up 6 bases and J gave up 9 bases; unmatched junction bases: 16. The DNA for the CDR3 is TGTGCCAGCAGAAAGGAACACGGAACAGGGACAGGTTCACCCCTCCACTCT. Amino acids: CASRKEHGTGTGSPLHS.

Notes on this clonotype: This likely comes from a read error, as the CDR3 has no conserved phenylalanine or tryptophan at its end. The V and J genes are TRBV4-2 and TRBJ1-1; perhaps TRBD1 as D (6 bases). This CDR3 has 15 amino acids. The germline CDR1 and CDR2 sequences are LGHNA and YNFKEQ. CDR3 sequence: CTSSKGVEGGTEAFV. The CDR3 nucleotides read TGTACCAGCAGCAAGGGGGTTGAGGGTGGTACTGAAGCTTTCGTT.

This chain uses TRBV6-2 or TRBV6-3 with TRBJ1-5; D is possibly TRBD1 (5 bases). The length of the CDR3 is 15 residues. The V end lost 7 bases, the J end lost 6 bases, and 19 bases lay between the germline ends. The germline V gene has CDR1 MNHEY and CDR2 SVGEGT. The CDR3 protein is CASTPGPRDGQPQHF. The DNA for the CDR3 is TGTGCCAGCACCCCGGGGCCCCGAGATGGTCAGCCCCAGCATTTT.

The V and J genes are TRBV11-2 and TRBJ1-1; D not certain. Trimming shortened V by 1 base and J by 13 bases, and 22 bases separated the two germline ends. CDR3 length: 15 amino acids. Germline V gene sequence: CDR1 SGHAT, CDR2 FQNNGV. CDR3: CASSLANSRNTENFF. The CDR3 DNA sequence: TGTGCCAGCAGCTTAGCCAATTCAAGGAACACTGAAAATTTCTTT.

The chain is built from TRBV11-3 and TRBJ2-7, with D tentatively TRBD2 (5 bases). This CDR3 region has 13 residues. CDR1 SGHNT and CDR2 YENEEA come from the germline V gene. Here the CDR3 reads CERGIEGVEEQYF. The DNA of the CDR3 is TGTGAAAGAGGAATAGAGGGAGTGGAAGAGCAGTACTTC. Supplemented by reference TRBV11-3 and TRBJ2-7, the full variable domain reads EAGVVQSPRYKIIEKKQPVAFWCNPISGHNTLYWYLQNLGQGPELLIRYENEEAVDDSQLPKDRFSAERLKGVDSTLKIQPAELGDSAVYLCERGIEGVEEQYFGPGTRLTVT.

This clonotype occurred a few times. One base away lies a much larger clone, so this may be a sequencing read error. This rearrangement joins TRBV6-5 to TRBJ1-1, with D tentatively TRBD1 (5 bases). Per germline, CDR1 MNHEY and CDR2 SVGAGI. The CDR3 runs 13 residues. CDR3 in DNA: TGTGCCACCTTGAGGGACGGAAACAATGAAGCTTTCTTT. Protein product: CATLRDGNNEAFF.

This clonotype has a count of ten or more. The chain has TRBV6-5 and TRBJ2-1; weak D call: TRBD1 (5 bases). This CDR3 is 12 amino acids long. V was trimmed by 4 bases and J by 6 bases, leaving 7 bases between them. CDR1 MNHEY and CDR2 SVGAGI come from the germline V gene. CDR3 sequence reads: CASSSDSNEQFF. In nucleotides, the CDR3 is TGTGCCAGCAGTTCAGACAGCAATGAGCAGTTCTTC.

This clonotype came up many times. The rearrangement links TRBV5-5 to TRBJ1-4; D might be TRBD1 (6 bases). Trimming pared 4 bases from V and 5 bases from J, leaving 15 bases between. The length of the CDR3 is 15 residues. Germline lookup yields CDR1 SGHKS and CDR2 YYEKEE (reference sequence). CDR3 in DNA: TGTGCCAGCAGCCCCAGGACAGTTGGGAATGAAAAACTGTTTTTT. Protein sequence: CASSPRTVGNEKLFF.